One sample yielded the 28 T cell receptor beta chains listed below, sequenced in a study of T cell responses to AZD1222 COVID-19 vaccine. Profiling relied on immunoSEQ multiplex PCR, and the TCRdb table lists in-frame clones only, not all of them. The repertoire includes 90,000 to 150,000 clones, about 90% of them detected once, and roughly 5.7% sits in the top ten. The source material was peripheral blood, sampled on day 0 of AZD1222 vaccination. The receptors come from an adult in good health.

This clone was recorded only once. V usage is TRBV18 and J usage is TRBJ1-1; D gene unclear. V lost 7 bases, J lost 4 bases, and 10 bases lay in between. Germline loops: CDR1 KGHSH, CDR2 LQKENI. This CDR3 is built from 12 residues. The CDR3 DNA reads TGTGCCAGCTTAAATCCCGGCACTGAAGCTTTCTTT. It encodes CASLNPGTEAFF. Full variable domain (missing parts from reference TRBV18 and TRBJ1-1): NAGVMQNPRHLVRRRGQEARLRCSPMKGHSHVYWYRQLPEEGLKFMVYLQKENIIDESGMPKERFSAEFPKEGPSILRIQQVVRGDSAAYFCASLNPGTEAFFGQGTRLTVV.

V gene TRBV7-9 combines with J gene TRBJ1-1; a possible D gene is TRBD1 (5 bases). CDR3 length: 15 residues. CDR1 is SEHNR and CDR2 is FQNEAQ in the germline V gene (reference sequence). V lost 1 base and J 6 bases, leaving 15 bases between the germline ends. The CDR3 loop is CASSLGAGISAEAFF. CDR3 nucleotide sequence: TGTGCCAGCAGCTTAGGCGCAGGGATATCGGCTGAAGCTTTCTTT.

The chain links TRBV27 to TRBJ2-1, with 8 bases fitting TRBD1. Losses at the gene ends were 3 bases for V and 6 bases for J; bases not matched to a gene: 4. The CDR3 is 14 residues long. Germline assignment: CDR1 MNHEY and CDR2 SMNVEV (reference sequence). CDR3 sequence reads: CASSLLGQANEQFF. CDR3 sequence (DNA): TGTGCCAGCAGTTTGTTGGGACAGGCCAATGAGCAGTTCTTC.

The V and J genes are TRBV5-1 and TRBJ2-5; D ambiguous. There are 13 residues in the CDR3. The germline V gene encodes CDR1 SGHRS and CDR2 YFSETQ. V was pared by 4 bases and J by 5 bases, with 12 bases between. The CDR3 loop is CASSTRLTETQYF. The CDR3 DNA is TGCGCCAGCAGCACCCGCCTGACGGAGACCCAGTACTTC.

The chain links TRBV27 to TRBJ2-7; D gene unclear. Germline V lookup: CDR1 MNHEY, CDR2 SMNVEV (reference sequence). CDR3 size: 14 residues. With 3 bases removed from V and 0 bases from J, the gap between germline ends came to 9 bases. The CDR3 region is CASSLAEVSYEQYF. The DNA of the CDR3 is TGTGCCAGCAGTTTGGCTGAAGTCTCCTACGAGCAGTACTTC.

The J gene is TRBJ1-5, the V gene TRBV19, with no clear D. The CDR3 is 11 residues long. The germline V gene encodes CDR1 LNHDA and CDR2 SQIVND (reference sequence). The V end lost 4 bases, the J end lost 15 bases, and 13 bases lay between the germline ends. The CDR3 DNA reads TGTGCCAGTAGTAATGACGGAGGACCGCATTTT. Its protein is CASSNDGGPHF. The variable domain in full, completed from reference TRBV19 and TRBJ1-5, reads DGGITQSPKYLFRKEGQNVTLSCEQNLNHDAMYWYRQDPGQGLRLIYYSQIVNDFQKGDIAEGYSVSREKKESFPLTVTSAQKNPTAFYLCASSNDGGPHFGDGTRLSIL.

The chain couples TRBV7-9 to TRBJ2-7; D uncertain. Germline CDR1 and CDR2: SEHNR and FQNEAQ (reference sequence). Between the trimmed V and J ends, which lost 4 bases and 2 bases, there was a span of 9 bases. The length of the CDR3 is 13 residues. DNA of the CDR3: TGTGCCAGCAGCTCTACCAAGGCCTACGAGCAGTACTTC. This translates into CASSSTKAYEQYF.

DNA of the CDR3: TGCGCCAGCAGCCCTGAGGGGGGTAACTACGAGCAGTACTTC. Amino acids: CASSPEGGNYEQYF. The chain combines TRBV5-1 with TRBJ2-7; D may match TRBD1 or TRBD2 (6 bases each). The germline V and J ends were trimmed by 4 bases and 3 bases, with 14 bases remaining between them. Germline V CDR1 and CDR2: SGHRS, YFSETQ. The CDR3 length is 14 residues.

This rearrangement joins TRBV5-4 to TRBJ1-3; D remains ambiguous. Germline V CDR1 and CDR2: SGHNT, YYREEE (reference sequence). Deletions cut 2 bases from V and 2 bases from J, with 11 bases between. The CDR3 is 15 residues long. The CDR3 DNA is TGTGCCAGCAGCTTCGGAGGGAGTCCTGGAAACACCATATATTTT. It is translated as CASSFGGSPGNTIYF. The full variable domain, with the rest looked up from reference TRBV5-4 and TRBJ1-3, is ETGVTQSPTHLIKTRGQQVTLRCSSQSGHNTVSWYQQALGQGPQFIFQYYREEENGRGNFPPRFSGLQFPNYSSELNVNALELDDSALYLCASSFGGSPGNTIYFGEGSWLTVV.

The chain employs TRBV18 and TRBJ2-1; 10 bases match TRBD2. In germline, CDR1 is KGHSH, CDR2 LQKENI. V shed 3 bases, J shed 7 bases, and the junction held 3 bases outside the gene matches. The CDR3 is 14 residues long. The CDR3 DNA sequence: TGTGCCAGCTCACCGCTAGCGGGAGAGAATGAGCAGTTCTTC. Its translation is CASSPLAGENEQFF.

The chain joins TRBV7-2 to TRBJ1-6; D unresolved. Germline V gene lookup returns CDR1 SGHTA and CDR2 FQGNSA. The V and J ends lost 1 base and 7 bases respectively, with 17 bases between them. The CDR3 is 17 amino acids. The CDR3 sequence is CASSLVPPTKGNSPLHF. CDR3 DNA sequence: TGTGCCAGCAGCTTAGTGCCCCCTACTAAAGGGAATTCACCCCTCCACTTT.

This clone was seen a handful of times. J is TRBJ1-1 and V is TRBV28; possibly TRBD1 for D (6 bases). The V end lost 6 bases, the J end lost 3 bases, and 20 bases lay between the germline ends. This CDR3 is built from 16 residues. Per germline, CDR1 MDHEN and CDR2 SYDVKM. The CDR3 sequence is CASRSATTGTYTEAFF. The CDR3 coding sequence is TGTGCCAGCAGATCGGCCACCACAGGGACCTACACTGAAGCTTTCTTT.

The V call is TRBV5-1, the J call TRBJ2-7, with a tentative D call TRBD1 (5 bases). Trimming took 3 bases from V and 2 from J, leaving 12 bases between them. This CDR3 has 14 residues. Per germline, CDR1 SGHRS and CDR2 YFSETQ. CDR3 loop: CASSYSRQTYEQYF. The CDR3 DNA follows: TGCGCCAGCAGCTACTCCCGACAGACCTACGAGCAGTACTTC.

Points on this clone: Compared with germline, one end of the junction differs, possibly owing to a read error. V usage is TRBV7-7 and J usage is TRBJ2-3; D ambiguous. The CDR3 loop spans 15 amino acids. Germline assignment: CDR1 SSHAT and CDR2 FNYEAQ (reference sequence). The CDR3 region has the DNA TGTGCTAGCAGCTTAGGCCCAAGTCATGCAGATACGCAGTATTTT. It specifies CASSLGPSHADTQYF. The whole variable domain, filled in from reference TRBV7-7 and TRBJ2-3, reads GAGVSQSPRYKVTKRGQDVTLRCDPISSHATLYWYQQALGQGPEFLTYFNYEAQPDKSGLPSDRFSAERPEGSISTLTIQRTEQRDSAMYRCASSLGPSHADTQYFGPGTRLTVL.

The V and J genes are TRBV7-2 and TRBJ2-7; 14 nucleotides align to TRBD2. From germline, CDR1 is SGHTA and CDR2 FQGNSA. V shed 3 bases and J 3 bases; nucleotides not matched to a gene: 4. This CDR3 contains 16 residues. The CDR3 here is CASSFKTSGRVYEQYF. The CDR3 DNA is TGTGCCAGCAGCTTCAAGACTAGCGGGAGGGTCTACGAGCAGTACTTC.

The gene calls are TRBV6-1 and TRBJ1-2; D ambiguous. Germline CDR1 reads MNHNS; CDR2 reads SASEGT. The V end lost 2 bases, the J end lost 3 bases, and 10 bases lay between the germline ends. This CDR3 is 14 amino acids long. The CDR3 loop reads CASSETWVDYGYTF. In DNA, the CDR3 is TGTGCCAGCAGTGAAACTTGGGTCGACTATGGCTACACCTTC.

As concerns this clone: Distinct nucleotide sequences in the sample also encode this CDR3. The rearrangement uses TRBV5-1 and TRBJ1-1, with a weak D call TRBD1 (5 bases). There are 14 residues in the CDR3. The germline gives CDR1 SGHRS, CDR2 YFSETQ. V was pared by 1 base and J by 5 bases, with 12 bases between. The CDR3 loop is CASSLTGEGTEAFF. CDR3 DNA: TGCGCCAGCAGCTTGACAGGTGAGGGAACTGAAGCTTTCTTT.

This clone was counted once. The chain is built from TRBV30 and TRBJ2-4; TRBD2 aligns across 13 bases. CDR3 length: 18 residues. J gave up 6 bases and V 2 bases, and 13 bases lay outside the gene matches. Germline V gene sequence: CDR1 GTSNPN, CDR2 SVGIG (reference sequence). This CDR3 is CAWSTGLAGTLATNIQYF. The CDR3 nucleotides are TGTGCCTGGAGTACGGGACTAGCGGGAACCCTTGCGACAAACATTCAGTACTTC. Full variable domain (remainder filled in from reference TRBV30 and TRBJ2-4): SQTIHQWPATLVQPVGSPLSLECTVEGTSNPNLYWYRQAAGRGLQLLFYSVGIGQISSEVPQNLSASRPQDRQFILSSKKLLLSDSGFYLCAWSTGLAGTLATNIQYFGAGTRLSVL.

The rearrangement links TRBV15 to TRBJ1-2, with a possible D match to TRBD1 (6 bases). The V and J ends lost 1 base and 6 bases respectively, with 6 bases between them. The V gene's germline CDR1 is LNHNV and CDR2 YYDKDF (reference sequence). The CDR3 sequence is 12 residues long. The CDR3 sequence: CATSRAGDGYTF. DNA for the CDR3: TGTGCCACCAGCAGAGCAGGGGATGGCTACACCTTC.

This chain links TRBV9 with TRBJ1-4; 10 bases agree with TRBD1. CDR1 SGDLS and CDR2 YYNGEE come from the germline V gene. V lost 4 bases to trimming and J lost 8 bases; unmatched junction nucleotides: 8. The CDR3 length is 15 residues. The CDR3 loop is CASSPRDRGGEKLFF. The CDR3 bases are TGTGCCAGCAGCCCTAGGGACAGGGGCGGCGAAAAACTGTTTTTT.

The gene calls are TRBV6-5 and TRBJ2-1; D unclear. The CDR3 is made up of 13 amino acids. CDR1 and CDR2 from the germline V gene are MNHEY and SVGAGI. V dropped 6 bases and J dropped 4 bases, with 10 bases sitting between them. CDR3 nucleotides: TGTGCCAGCAGGGGCCGCCTTTACAATGAGCAGTTCTTC. Protein sequence: CASRGRLYNEQFF.

The rearrangement links TRBV6-6 to TRBJ1-5, with 7 bases that match TRBD1. Per the germline V gene, CDR1 is MNHNY and CDR2 is SVGAGI (reference sequence). The V segment lost 5 bases and the J segment 4 bases; nucleotides outside the gene matches: 5. This CDR3 contains 14 residues. The CDR3 DNA reads as TGTGCCAGCAGTGAGGGACAGACTAATCAGCCCCAGCATTTT. Residues: CASSEGQTNQPQHF.

This rearrangement joins TRBV10-1 to TRBJ1-1; D is uncertain. The V and J ends lost 4 bases and 1 base respectively, with 7 bases between them. CDR1 WNHNN and CDR2 SYGVQD come from the germline V gene (reference sequence). CDR3 length equals 13 residues. The CDR3 loop is CASSAGQNTEAFF. Written as DNA, the CDR3 is TGCGCCAGCAGTGCCGGGCAGAACACTGAAGCTTTCTTT.

This chain uses TRBV15 with TRBJ1-5; no clear D. Trimming left V 0 bases short and J 3 bases short, with 6 bases between. Germline CDR1 is LNHNV and CDR2 is YYDKDF (reference sequence). This CDR3 has 14 residues. CDR3 sequence (DNA): TGTGCCACCAGCAGAGATAGGGCCAATCAGCCCCAGCATTTT. Amino acids: CATSRDRANQPQHF.

The gene calls are TRBV10-3 and TRBJ2-3; 7 bases are a match to TRBD1. Germline V gives CDR1 ENHRY, CDR2 SYGVKD. The CDR3 is made up of 16 amino acids. J lost 0 bases, V lost 6 bases, and 9 bases had no gene match. The CDR3 region has the DNA TGTGCCATCAGCACGGGACAGAGCACTAGCACAGATACGCAGTATTTT. This gives the protein CAISTGQSTSTDTQYF.

V and J are TRBV7-6 and TRBJ2-3; D possibly corresponds to TRBD2 (6 bases). The CDR3 is 15 amino acids. The V end lost 5 bases, the J end lost 0 bases, and 12 bases lay between the germline ends. CDR1 and CDR2 from the germline V gene are SGHVS and FNYEAQ. In nucleotides, the CDR3 is TGTGCCAGCAGCGACCCCGGGACTAGCACAGATACGCAGTATTTT. Translation: CASSDPGTSTDTQYF.

The chain couples TRBV28 to TRBJ1-5; the D is unclear. Germline loops: CDR1 MDHEN, CDR2 SYDVKM. Trimming stripped 5 bases from V and 7 bases from J, with 12 bases between. The CDR3 runs to 13 residues. CDR3 region: CASSVTRRQPQHF. Here the CDR3 DNA reads TGTGCCAGCAGTGTAACCAGAAGGCAGCCCCAGCATTTT.

The V gene is TRBV5-1, the J gene TRBJ1-1, with TRBD1 as a possible D gene (6 bases). CDR3 size: 14 residues. CDR1 and CDR2 (germline): SGHRS, YFSETQ. Trimming stripped 0 bases from V and 7 bases from J, with 13 bases between. DNA of the CDR3: TGCGCCAGCAGCTTGGCGGGCAGGGGACTTGAAGCTTTCTTT. It translates to CASSLAGRGLEAFF.